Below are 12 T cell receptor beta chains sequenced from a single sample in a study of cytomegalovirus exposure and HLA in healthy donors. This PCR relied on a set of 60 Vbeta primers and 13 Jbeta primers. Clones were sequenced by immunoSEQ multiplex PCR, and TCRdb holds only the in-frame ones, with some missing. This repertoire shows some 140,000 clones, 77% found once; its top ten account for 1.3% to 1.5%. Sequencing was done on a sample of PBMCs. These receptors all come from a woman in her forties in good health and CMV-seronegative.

In nucleotides, the CDR3 is TGTGCCAGCAGCGTTTTGGGCAGCCTCTCTGGAAACACCATATATTTT. Encoded protein: CASSVLGSLSGNTIYF. This chain joins TRBV9 and TRBJ1-3; D gene unclear. V lost 2 bases, J lost 0 bases, and 12 bases lay in between. From germline, CDR1 is SGDLS and CDR2 YYNGEE. This CDR3 has 16 amino acids.

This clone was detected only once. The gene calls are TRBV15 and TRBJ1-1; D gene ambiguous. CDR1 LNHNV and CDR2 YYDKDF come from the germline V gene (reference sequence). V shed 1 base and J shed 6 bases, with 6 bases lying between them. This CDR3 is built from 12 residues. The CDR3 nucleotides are TGTGCCACCAGCAGAGTATTTGCTGAAGCTTTCTTT. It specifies CATSRVFAEAFF.

CDR3 sequence reads: CASSLFGVRFPGQGSTEAFF. The CDR3 DNA reads TGTGCCAGCAGCTTATTCGGGGTTCGTTTCCCGGGACAGGGGAGCACTGAAGCTTTCTTT. V is TRBV7-8 and J is TRBJ1-1; 10 nucleotides align to TRBD1. After removal of 2 bases from V and 4 bases from J, the junction contained 19 bases not matched to a gene. This CDR3 comprises 20 residues. Germline CDR1 and CDR2: SGHVS and FQNEAQ.

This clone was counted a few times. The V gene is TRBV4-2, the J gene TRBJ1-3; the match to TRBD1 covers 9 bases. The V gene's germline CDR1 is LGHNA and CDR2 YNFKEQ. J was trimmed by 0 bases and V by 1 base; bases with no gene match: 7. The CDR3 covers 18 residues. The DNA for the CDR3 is TGTGCCAGCAGCCAAGGCCATGGGACAGGGTCCTCTGGAAACACCATATATTTT. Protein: CASSQGHGTGSSGNTIYF.

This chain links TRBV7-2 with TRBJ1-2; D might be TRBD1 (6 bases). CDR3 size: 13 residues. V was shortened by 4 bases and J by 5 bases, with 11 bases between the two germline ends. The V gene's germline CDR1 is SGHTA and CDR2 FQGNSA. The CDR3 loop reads CASSSERGYGYTF. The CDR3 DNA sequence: TGTGCCAGCAGCTCAGAGAGGGGGTATGGCTACACCTTC. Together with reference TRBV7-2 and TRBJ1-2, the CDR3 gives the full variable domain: GAGVSQSPSNKVTEKGKDVELRCDPISGHTALYWYRQSLGQGLEFLIYFQGNSAPDKSGLPSDRFSAERTGGSVSTLTIQRTQQEDSAVYLCASSSERGYGYTFGSGTRLTVV.

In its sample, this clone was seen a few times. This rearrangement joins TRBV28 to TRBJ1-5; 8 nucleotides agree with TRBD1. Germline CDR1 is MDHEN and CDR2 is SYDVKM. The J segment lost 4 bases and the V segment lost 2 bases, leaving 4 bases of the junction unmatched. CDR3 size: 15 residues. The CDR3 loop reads CASSLRQGINQPQHF. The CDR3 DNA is TGTGCCAGCAGTTTAAGACAGGGGATAAATCAGCCCCAGCATTTT.

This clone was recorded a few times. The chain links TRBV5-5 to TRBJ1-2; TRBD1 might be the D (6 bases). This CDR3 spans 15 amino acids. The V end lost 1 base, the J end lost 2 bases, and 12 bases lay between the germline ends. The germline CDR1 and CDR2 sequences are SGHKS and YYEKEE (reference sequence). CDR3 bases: TGTGCCAGCAGCTTGAGTACGGGACAAAACTATGGCTACACCTTC. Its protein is CASSLSTGQNYGYTF.

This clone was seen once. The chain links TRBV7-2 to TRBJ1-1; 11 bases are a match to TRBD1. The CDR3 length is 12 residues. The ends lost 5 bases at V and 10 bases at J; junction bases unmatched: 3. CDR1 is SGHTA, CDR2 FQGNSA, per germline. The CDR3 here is CASSLGTGGAFF. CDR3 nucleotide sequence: TGTGCCAGCAGCCTTGGGACAGGGGGAGCTTTCTTT.

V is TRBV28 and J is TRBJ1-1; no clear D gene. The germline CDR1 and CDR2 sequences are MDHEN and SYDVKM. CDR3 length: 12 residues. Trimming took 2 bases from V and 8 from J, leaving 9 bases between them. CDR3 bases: TGTGCCAGCAGTTTAAACCTCAGGGAAGCTTTCTTT. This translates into CASSLNLREAFF.

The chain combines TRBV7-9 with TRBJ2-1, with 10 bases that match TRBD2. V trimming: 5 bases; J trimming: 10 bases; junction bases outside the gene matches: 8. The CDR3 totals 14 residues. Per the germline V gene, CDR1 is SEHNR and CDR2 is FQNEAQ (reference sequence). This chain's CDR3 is CASSLSGGAGEQFF. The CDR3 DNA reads TGTGCCAGCAGCCTCAGCGGGGGGGCCGGAGAGCAGTTCTTC.

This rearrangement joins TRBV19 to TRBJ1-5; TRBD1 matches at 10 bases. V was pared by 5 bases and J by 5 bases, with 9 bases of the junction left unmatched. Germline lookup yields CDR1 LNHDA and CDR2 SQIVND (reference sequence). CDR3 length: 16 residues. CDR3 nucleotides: TGTGCCAGTAGTGCCGGGACAGGGGCACCCTATCAGCCCCAGCATTTT. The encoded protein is CASSAGTGAPYQPQHF.

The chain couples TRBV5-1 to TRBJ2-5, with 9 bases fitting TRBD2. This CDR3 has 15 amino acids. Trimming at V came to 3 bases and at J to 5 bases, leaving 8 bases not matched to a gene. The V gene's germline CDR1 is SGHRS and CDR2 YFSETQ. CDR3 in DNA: TGCGCCAGCAGCTCGCTAGCGGGGAGGGATGAGACCCAGTACTTC. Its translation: CASSSLAGRDETQYF.